The 10 T cell receptor beta chains below were found in one sample sequenced in a study of neurological immune-mediated disorders. TCRdb passed the 5' RACE reads through MiXCR, listing each CDR3 protein once. The repertoire holds roughly 76,000 distinct CDR3 sequences, 11% to 15% seen once, with more than 6% in the top ten. The sample was PBMCs. The source of these receptors is a woman aged 45-65 years in good health.

This clonotype occurred many times. The chain uses TRBV10-3 and TRBJ2-7; 10 nucleotides match TRBD2. V was clipped by 0 bases and J by 7 bases; unmatched bases: 9. Germline CDR1 ENHRY, CDR2 SYGVKD. CDR3 length: 16 residues. The chain's CDR3 is CAISESGTSAPWEQYF. As DNA, the CDR3 is TGTGCCATCAGTGAGTCAGGGACTAGCGCCCCTTGGGAGCAGTACTTC.

In its sample, this clonotype was seen many times. The genes are TRBV18 and TRBJ2-1; TRBD1 or TRBD2 may be the D gene (5 bases each). Germline CDR1 is KGHSH and CDR2 is LQKENI. The CDR3 consists of 15 residues. Trimming removed 2 bases from V and 0 bases from J, with 8 bases in between. CDR3 coding DNA: TGTGCCAGCTCACCATACGGGACCTCCTACAATGAGCAGTTCTTC. Amino acid sequence: CASSPYGTSYNEQFF. The whole variable domain, remainder taken from reference TRBV18 and TRBJ2-1, is NAGVMQNPRHLVRRRGQEARLRCSPMKGHSHVYWYRQLPEEGLKFMVYLQKENIIDESGMPKERFSAEFPKEGPSILRIQQVVRGDSAAYFCASSPYGTSYNEQFFGPGTRLTVL.

Ten or more counts support this clonotype. This sequence joins TRBV20-1 and TRBJ2-5, with no clear D. The V and J ends lost 2 bases and 4 bases respectively, with 11 bases between them. Germline V gene data show CDR1 as DFQATT and CDR2 as SNEGSKA (reference sequence). This CDR3 has 13 amino acids. The CDR3 here is CSARPTQRETQYF. CDR3 sequence (DNA): TGCAGTGCTAGACCGACTCAGCGAGAGACCCAGTACTTC.

This clonotype has at least ten counts. J is TRBJ2-7 and V is TRBV5-1, with no clear D. The V end lost 4 bases, the J end lost 2 bases, and 10 bases lay between the germline ends. The CDR3 has 13 residues. The germline V gene has CDR1 SGHRS and CDR2 YFSETQ. CDR3 DNA sequence: TGCGCCAGCAGCGCCGGTCATACCTACGAGCAGTACTTC. This gives the protein CASSAGHTYEQYF.

The sample holds many counts of this clonotype. The gene calls are TRBV6-6 and TRBJ2-3; TRBD2 aligns across 11 bases. CDR3 size: 14 residues. From germline, CDR1 is MNHNY and CDR2 SVGAGI (reference sequence). Losses at the gene ends were 7 bases for V and 4 bases for J; bases not matched to a gene: 4. As DNA, the CDR3 is TGTGCCAGCACTAGTAGCGGGGGGGCAGATACGCAGTATTTT. It translates to CASTSSGGADTQYF.

The table lists this clonotype with many counts. The chain couples TRBV28 to TRBJ1-5, with D unclear. CDR3 size: 15 residues. Trimming cost V 2 bases and J 2 bases, with 10 bases left between them. Germline CDR1 MDHEN, CDR2 SYDVKM. CDR3 sequence (DNA): TGTGCCAGCAGTTTAAGCAGCATAGGCAATCAGCCCCAGCATTTT. Encoded protein: CASSLSSIGNQPQHF.

In this sample, this clonotype turned up many times. This chain links TRBV7-2 with TRBJ1-5, with D maybe TRBD1 (5 bases). V gave up 5 bases and J gave up 0 bases, with 8 bases separating them. This CDR3 is built from 14 residues. The germline V gene encodes CDR1 SGHTA and CDR2 FQGNSA. CDR3 bases: TGTGCCAGCAGCCAGGACAATAGCAATCAGCCCCAGCATTTT. This translates into CASSQDNSNQPQHF. Based on the CDR3 plus reference TRBV7-2 and TRBJ1-5, the full variable domain is GAGVSQSPSNKVTEKGKDVELRCDPISGHTALYWYRQSLGQGLEFLIYFQGNSAPDKSGLPSDRFSAERTGGSVSTLTIQRTQQEDSAVYLCASSQDNSNQPQHFGDGTRLSIL.

This clonotype has at least ten counts. The genes are TRBV12-3 or TRBV12-4 and TRBJ2-2; 8 bases are shared with TRBD2. The CDR3 is made up of 14 amino acids. V shed 6 bases and J 5 bases; nucleotides not matched to a gene: 5. CDR3 coding DNA: TGTGCCAGCAGGGGAGCGGGGGATACCGGGGAGCTGTTTTTT. As protein: CASRGAGDTGELFF.

This clonotype showed up many times. The rearrangement links TRBV20-1 to TRBJ2-3; D not certain. Looked up from germline, CDR1 is DFQATT and CDR2 is SNEGSKA (reference sequence). The CDR3 runs 12 residues. V dropped 3 bases and J dropped 5 bases, with 9 bases sitting between them. The CDR3 loop is CSASSIGDTQYF. The CDR3 nucleotides read TGCAGTGCTAGCTCTATTGGAGATACGCAGTATTTT.

This clonotype has at least ten counts. This chain joins TRBV20-1 and TRBJ2-7, with TRBD2 as a possible D gene (6 bases). The CDR3 runs 14 residues. The V gene's germline CDR1 is DFQATT and CDR2 SNEGSKA (reference sequence). V was shortened by 3 bases and J by 3 bases, with 15 bases between the two germline ends. The CDR3 region has the DNA TGCAGTGCTAGTGCGGGGAGAGGGCTCTACGAGCAGTACTTC. Protein: CSASAGRGLYEQYF.